This entry lists 11 T cell receptor beta chains sequenced from one sample in a study of T-cell reconstitution after alpha-beta-depleted transplantation in children. The authors prepared the TCRbeta library with unique molecular identifiers. One entry per CDR3 protein, called by TCRdb with MiXCR from the PCR reads. Of around 500,000 distinct CDR3 sequences listed, approximately 13% were seen once; the top ten hold about 6%. The specimen comprised PBMCs from the stem cell graft donor, sampled from the stem cell graft. Receptors originate from a human donor who donated a stem cell graft to a child with combined immunodeficiency.

The chain couples TRBV27 to TRBJ1-1; TRBD1 matches 8 bases. Germline trimming cut 3 bases from V and 8 bases from J; bases unmatched to any gene: 8. Germline CDR1 and CDR2: MNHEY and SMNVEV (reference sequence). CDR3 size: 14 residues. The CDR3: CASSLDRAAGEAFF. As DNA, the CDR3 is TGTGCCAGCAGTTTGGACAGGGCCGCGGGAGAAGCTTTCTTT.

Many counts were recorded for this clonotype. The V gene is TRBV12-3 or TRBV12-4, the J gene TRBJ1-1; D is unresolved. CDR3 size: 11 residues. V dropped 5 bases and J dropped 6 bases, with 7 bases sitting between them. CDR3 in amino acids: CASSEGPEAFF. CDR3 bases: TGTGCCAGCAGTGAGGGTCCTGAAGCTTTCTTT.

This chain uses TRBV4-3 with TRBJ2-6; possibly TRBD2 for D (5 bases). CDR1 LGHNA and CDR2 YSLEER come from the germline V gene. This CDR3 has 16 amino acids. V was shortened by 4 bases and J by 1 base, with 11 bases between the two germline ends. The CDR3 DNA reads TGCGCCAGCAGCCGCGGGCAATTATCTGGGGCCAACGTCCTGACTTTC. Protein: CASSRGQLSGANVLTF.

This clonotype was observed many times. J is TRBJ2-7 and V is TRBV10-3, with D possibly being TRBD1 (7 bases). This CDR3 has 14 amino acids. Germline CDR1 and CDR2: ENHRY and SYGVKD. V shed 4 bases and J shed 3 bases, with 13 bases lying between them. The CDR3 is CAISAGDRIYEQYF. The DNA of the CDR3 is TGTGCCATCAGTGCGGGGGACAGAATCTACGAGCAGTACTTC.

This clonotype appeared many times. The genes are TRBV29-1 and TRBJ2-7; a possible D gene is TRBD1 (6 bases). Trimming cost V 7 bases and J 0 bases, with 22 bases left between them. This CDR3 spans 16 amino acids. Germline-derived CDR1 and CDR2 are SQVTM and ANQGSEA. CDR3 DNA: TGCAGCGCCCACAGAACCGGGACACCTGCCTCCTACGAGCAGTACTTC. Residues: CSAHRTGTPASYEQYF.

This clonotype came up many times. This chain connects TRBV24-1 to TRBJ2-1, with 9 bases fitting TRBD1. This CDR3 is built from 15 residues. V was pared by 1 base and J by 8 bases, with 5 bases of the junction left unmatched. Germline lookup yields CDR1 KGHDR and CDR2 SFDVKD. The CDR3 DNA reads as TGTGCCACCAGTGATTTTTTGGGACAGGGCCATGAGCAGTTCTTC. This encodes CATSDFLGQGHEQFF.

This clonotype was observed a few times. This chain joins TRBV13 and TRBJ1-1; D remains ambiguous. In germline, CDR1 is PRHDT, CDR2 FYEKMQ (reference sequence). V shed 0 bases and J shed 1 base, with 9 bases lying between them. The CDR3 is 15 residues long. This chain's CDR3 is CASSLGISGNTEAFF. CDR3 nucleotide sequence: TGTGCCAGCAGCTTAGGCATATCAGGGAACACTGAAGCTTTCTTT.

This clonotype was seen at least ten times. The chain joins TRBV12-3 or TRBV12-4 to TRBJ2-3, with 7 bases lining up with TRBD1. The CDR3 has 16 residues. With V trimmed by 1 base and J by 6 bases, 10 bases remained unmatched. The CDR3 bases are TGTGCCAGCAGTTTAGATGCAGAGGGGGCTAGGGATACGCAGTATTTT. Protein product: CASSLDAEGARDTQYF.

This clonotype came up a few times. Here the CDR3 reads CASSYGLAVTDTQYF. CDR3 nucleotides: TGTGCCAGCAGTTACGGACTAGCGGTCACAGATACGCAGTATTTT. This chain uses TRBV6-2 or TRBV6-3 with TRBJ2-3; 10 positions match TRBD2. The CDR3 sequence is 15 residues long. The junction had 1 base not matched to a gene; V was cut back by 2 bases and J by 2 bases. CDR1 is MNHEY, CDR2 SVGEGT, per germline.

This clonotype was recorded at least ten times. This chain connects TRBV12-3 or TRBV12-4 to TRBJ2-7; D is unclear. This CDR3 has 12 residues. V lost 4 bases and J 3 bases, leaving 7 bases between the germline ends. The CDR3 nucleotides are TGTGCCAGCAGTTCGCTCGGCTACGAGCAGTACTTC. Its translation: CASSSLGYEQYF.

Concerning this clonotype itself: One junction end disagrees with the germline gene, perhaps due to a read error. This chain uses TRBV7-7 with TRBJ2-1; perhaps TRBD2 as D (6 bases). The CDR3 sequence is 15 residues long. CDR1 SSHAT and CDR2 FNYEAQ come from the germline V gene (reference sequence). CDR3 sequence reads: CASSRTTWPYNEQFF. For the CDR3, the DNA is TGTGCTAGCAGCCGGACTACCTGGCCGTACAATGAGCAGTTCTTC.